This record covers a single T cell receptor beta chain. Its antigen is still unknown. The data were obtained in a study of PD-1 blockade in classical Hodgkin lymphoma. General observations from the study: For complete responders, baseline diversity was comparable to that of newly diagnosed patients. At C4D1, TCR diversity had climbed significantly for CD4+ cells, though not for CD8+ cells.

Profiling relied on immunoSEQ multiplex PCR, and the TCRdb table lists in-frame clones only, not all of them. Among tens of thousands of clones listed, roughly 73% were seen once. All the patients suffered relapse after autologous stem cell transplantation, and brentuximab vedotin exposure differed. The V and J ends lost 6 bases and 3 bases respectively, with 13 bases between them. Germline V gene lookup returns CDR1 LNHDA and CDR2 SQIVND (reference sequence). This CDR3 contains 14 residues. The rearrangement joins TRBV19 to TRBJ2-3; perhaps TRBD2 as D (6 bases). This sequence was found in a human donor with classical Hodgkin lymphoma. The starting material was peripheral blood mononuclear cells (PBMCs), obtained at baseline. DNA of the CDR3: TGTGCCAGTAGCGGCGGGGTACTTACAGATACGCAGTATTTT. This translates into CASSGGVLTDTQYF.